This T cell receptor beta chain was recorded in a study of blood T cell repertoires in COVID-19. Study information: Samples representing acute and convalescent COVID-19 were sourced from the United States, Italy and Spain. The analysed material was cDNA or gDNA that came from T cells, B-cell-depleted T cells, or PBMCs.

Germline V gene lookup returns CDR1 ENHRY and CDR2 SYGVKD. There are 13 residues in the CDR3. Trimming cost V 4 bases and J 7 bases, with 11 bases left between them. Original processing methods: How many nucleated cells were present was estimated from reference gene primer amplification. Assay: immunoSEQ multiplex PCR; the TCRdb copy retains only in-frame clones and omits some. V, J and clone size are taken as reported in that table, and D and trimming were inferred from the DNA itself. This sample has some 120,000 clones; around 82% occur once, and the top ten carry 5.5% to 6.5%. The rearrangement links TRBV10-3 to TRBJ2-1; maybe TRBD2 (5 bases). The sample comprised peripheral blood. This TCR was recovered from a man aged 80 or over with active or convalescent COVID-19. CDR3 region: CAISANGVNEQFF. The CDR3 DNA follows: TGTGCCATCAGTGCGAACGGGGTTAATGAGCAGTTCTTC.